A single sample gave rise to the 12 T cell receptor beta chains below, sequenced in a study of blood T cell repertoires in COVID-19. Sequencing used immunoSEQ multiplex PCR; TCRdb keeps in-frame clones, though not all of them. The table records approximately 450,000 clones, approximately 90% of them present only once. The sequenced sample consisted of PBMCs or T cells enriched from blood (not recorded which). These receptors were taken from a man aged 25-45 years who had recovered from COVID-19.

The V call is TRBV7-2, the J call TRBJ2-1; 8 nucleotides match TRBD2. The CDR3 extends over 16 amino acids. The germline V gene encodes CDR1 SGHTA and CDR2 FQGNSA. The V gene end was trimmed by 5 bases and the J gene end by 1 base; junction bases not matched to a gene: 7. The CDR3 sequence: CASSRGGLGSYNEQFF. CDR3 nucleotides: TGTGCCAGCAGCCGGGGGGGACTAGGGTCCTACAATGAGCAGTTCTTC.

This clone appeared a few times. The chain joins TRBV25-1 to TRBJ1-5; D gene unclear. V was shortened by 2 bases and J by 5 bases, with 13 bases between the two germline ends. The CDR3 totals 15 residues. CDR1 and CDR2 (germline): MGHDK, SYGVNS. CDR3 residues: CASSEGGGRYQPQHF. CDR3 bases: TGTGCCAGCAGTGAAGGAGGCGGCAGATATCAGCCCCAGCATTTT. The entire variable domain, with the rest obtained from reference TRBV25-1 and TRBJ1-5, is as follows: EADIYQTPRYLVIGTGKKITLECSQTMGHDKMYWYQQDPGMELHLIHYSYGVNSTEKGDLSSESTVSRIRTEHFPLTLESARPSHTSQYLCASSEGGGRYQPQHFGDGTRLSIL.

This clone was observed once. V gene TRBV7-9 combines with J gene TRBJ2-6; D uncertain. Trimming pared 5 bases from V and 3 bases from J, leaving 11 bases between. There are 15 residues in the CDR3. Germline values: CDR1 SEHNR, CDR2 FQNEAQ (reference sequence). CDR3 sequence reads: CASSGTVFGANVLTF. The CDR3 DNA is TGTGCCAGCAGCGGAACAGTATTTGGGGCCAACGTCCTGACTTTC.

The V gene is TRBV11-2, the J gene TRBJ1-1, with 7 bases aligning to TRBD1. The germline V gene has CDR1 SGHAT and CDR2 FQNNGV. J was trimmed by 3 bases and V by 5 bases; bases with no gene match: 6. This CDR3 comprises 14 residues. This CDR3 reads CASSPAQGDTEAFF. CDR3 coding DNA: TGTGCCAGCAGCCCCGCGCAGGGGGACACTGAAGCTTTCTTT.

CDR3 loop: CASSTAQGYTF. Here the CDR3 DNA reads TGTGCCAGCAGTACAGCACAGGGCTACACCTTC. V and J are TRBV25-1 and TRBJ1-2; no definite D call. There are 11 residues in the CDR3. V was clipped by 5 bases and J by 8 bases, with 9 bases between them. The germline V gene encodes CDR1 MGHDK and CDR2 SYGVNS.

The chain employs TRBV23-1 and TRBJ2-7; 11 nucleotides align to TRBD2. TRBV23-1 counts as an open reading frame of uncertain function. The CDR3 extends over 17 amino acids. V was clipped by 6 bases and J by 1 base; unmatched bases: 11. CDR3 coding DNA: TGCGCCAGCAGCTCCCCCCGTACTAGCGGGAGTTCCTACGAGCAGTACTTC. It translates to CASSSPRTSGSSYEQYF.

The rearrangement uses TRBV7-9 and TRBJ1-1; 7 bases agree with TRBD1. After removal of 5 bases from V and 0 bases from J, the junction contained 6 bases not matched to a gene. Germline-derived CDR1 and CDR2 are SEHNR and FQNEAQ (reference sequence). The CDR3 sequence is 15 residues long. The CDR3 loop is CASSPPGTVNTEAFF. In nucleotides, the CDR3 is TGTGCCAGCAGCCCGCCCGGGACAGTGAACACTGAAGCTTTCTTT.

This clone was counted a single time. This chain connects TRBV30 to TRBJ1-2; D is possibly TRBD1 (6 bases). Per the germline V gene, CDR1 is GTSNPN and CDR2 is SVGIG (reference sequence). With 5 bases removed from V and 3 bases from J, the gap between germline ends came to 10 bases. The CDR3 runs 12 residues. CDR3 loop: CAWASGDYGYTF. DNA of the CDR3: TGTGCCTGGGCTTCAGGGGACTATGGCTACACCTTC.

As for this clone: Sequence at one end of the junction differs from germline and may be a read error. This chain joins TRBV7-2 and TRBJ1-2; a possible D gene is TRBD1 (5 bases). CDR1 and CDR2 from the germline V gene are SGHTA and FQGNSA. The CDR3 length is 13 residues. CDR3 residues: CASSLGQLVGLAF. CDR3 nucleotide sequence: TGTGCCAGCAGCTTAGGACAGCTAGTAGGGTTAGCCTTC.

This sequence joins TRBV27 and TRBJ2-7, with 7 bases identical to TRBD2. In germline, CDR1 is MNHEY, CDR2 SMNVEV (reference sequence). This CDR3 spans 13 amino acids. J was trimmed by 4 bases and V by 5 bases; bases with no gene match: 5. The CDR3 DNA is TGTGCCAGCAGTAGCGGGATTCTGTACGAGCAGTACTTC. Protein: CASSSGILYEQYF.

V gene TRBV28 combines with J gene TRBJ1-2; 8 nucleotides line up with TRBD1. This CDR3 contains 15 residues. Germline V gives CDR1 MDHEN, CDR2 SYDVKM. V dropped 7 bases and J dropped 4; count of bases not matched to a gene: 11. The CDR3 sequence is CASTHQGATTYGYTF. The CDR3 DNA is TGTGCCAGCACCCATCAGGGGGCGACGACCTATGGCTACACCTTC.

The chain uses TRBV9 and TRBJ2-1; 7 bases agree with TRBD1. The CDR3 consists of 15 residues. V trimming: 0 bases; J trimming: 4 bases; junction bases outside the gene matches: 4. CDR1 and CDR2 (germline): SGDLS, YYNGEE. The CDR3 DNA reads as TGTGCCAGCAGCGTAGCTGGGGACAGTTACAATGAGCAGTTCTTC. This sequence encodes CASSVAGDSYNEQFF. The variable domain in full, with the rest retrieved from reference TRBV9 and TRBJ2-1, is DSGVTQTPKHLITATGQRVTLRCSPRSGDLSVYWYQQSLDQGLQFLIQYYNGEERAKGNILERFSAQQFPDLHSELNLSSLELGDSALYFCASSVAGDSYNEQFFGPGTRLTVL.